This T cell receptor beta chain was documented in a study of cytomegalovirus exposure and HLA in healthy donors. Note on this clone: The antigen remains unidentified.

Researchers ran the PCR with 60 Vbeta and 13 Jbeta primers. Clones were read by immunoSEQ multiplex PCR, and TCRdb kept only the in-frame ones, dropping some. Here the sample spans roughly 190,000 clones, about 79% being singletons. Everyone who donated was a healthy bone marrow donor. Study-level results: Indistinguishable V segments, including TRBV6-2 and TRBV6-3, were excluded. Testing in vitro showed a few CMV-associated chains specific for CMV antigens. Later analysis demonstrated an association between a missense DCLRE1C variant and TCR beta V- and J-gene trimming.

CDR1 is LNHDA, CDR2 SQIVND, per germline (reference sequence). The CDR3 is made up of 11 amino acids. Trimming left V 4 bases short and J 4 bases short, with 4 bases between. The chain employs TRBV19 and TRBJ2-5; D is undetermined. Sequenced input: PBMCs. This clonotype was sampled from a woman in her fifties or sixties in good health and CMV-seronegative. The CDR3 DNA reads as TGTGCCAGTAGTACCCTAGAGACCCAGTACTTC. Encoded protein: CASSTLETQYF.